The present T cell receptor (beta chain) was sequenced within a study of T cell responses to AZD1222 COVID-19 vaccine. For this clone: The target antigen is unknown.

Some clones are missing from TCRdb's copy, which holds only in-frame ones; the method was immunoSEQ multiplex PCR. The table records 80,000 to 95,000 clones, 70% to 90% of them present only once. General study findings and limits: Dominant at 160-218 and 743-854, vaccine-associated CD4 TCRs also spanned spike. Mostly white British, mostly female donors; authors suggested clonal diversity may be underestimated.

The V gene end was trimmed by 0 bases and the J gene end by 2 bases; junction bases not matched to a gene: 4. The CDR3 is made up of 16 amino acids. From germline, CDR1 is SGDLS and CDR2 YYNGEE. The chain links TRBV9 to TRBJ2-3; TRBD2 matches at 9 bases. The sample consisted of peripheral blood, taken on day 0 of MenACWY control vaccination. This TCR was sampled from an adult in good health. The CDR3 DNA reads TGTGCCAGCAGCGTAGGCGGGAGGGCCCCCACAGATACGCAGTATTTT. Its protein is CASSVGGRAPTDTQYF. Variable domain in full (rest from reference TRBV9 and TRBJ2-3): DSGVTQTPKHLITATGQRVTLRCSPRSGDLSVYWYQQSLDQGLQFLIQYYNGEERAKGNILERFSAQQFPDLHSELNLSSLELGDSALYFCASSVGGRAPTDTQYFGPGTRLTVL.